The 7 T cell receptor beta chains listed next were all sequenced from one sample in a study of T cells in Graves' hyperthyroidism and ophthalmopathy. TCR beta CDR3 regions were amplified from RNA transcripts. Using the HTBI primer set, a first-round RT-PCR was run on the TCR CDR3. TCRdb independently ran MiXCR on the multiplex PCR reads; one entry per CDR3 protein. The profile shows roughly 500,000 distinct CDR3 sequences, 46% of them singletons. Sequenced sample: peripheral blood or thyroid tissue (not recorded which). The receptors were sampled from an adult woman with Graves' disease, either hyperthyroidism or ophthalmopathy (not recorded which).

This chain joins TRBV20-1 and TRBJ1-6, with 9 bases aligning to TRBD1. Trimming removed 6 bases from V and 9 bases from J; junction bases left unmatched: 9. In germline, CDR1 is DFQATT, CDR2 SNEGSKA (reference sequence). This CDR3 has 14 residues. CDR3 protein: CSAKPGTGRSPLHF. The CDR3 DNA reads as TGCAGTGCCAAACCGGGGACAGGGCGTTCACCCCTCCACTTT.

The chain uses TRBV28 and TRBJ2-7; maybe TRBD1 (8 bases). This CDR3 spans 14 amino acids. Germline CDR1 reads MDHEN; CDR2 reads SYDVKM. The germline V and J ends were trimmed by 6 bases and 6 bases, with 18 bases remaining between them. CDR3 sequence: CASRTGGTGGEQYF. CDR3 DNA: TGTGCCAGCAGGACCGGGGGGACAGGCGGCGAGCAGTACTTC.

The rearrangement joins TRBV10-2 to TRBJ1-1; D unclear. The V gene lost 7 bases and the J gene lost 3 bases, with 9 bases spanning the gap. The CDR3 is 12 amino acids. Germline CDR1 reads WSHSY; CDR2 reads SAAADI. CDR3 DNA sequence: TGCGCCAGCAACACAGACTACACTGAAGCTTTCTTT. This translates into CASNTDYTEAFF.

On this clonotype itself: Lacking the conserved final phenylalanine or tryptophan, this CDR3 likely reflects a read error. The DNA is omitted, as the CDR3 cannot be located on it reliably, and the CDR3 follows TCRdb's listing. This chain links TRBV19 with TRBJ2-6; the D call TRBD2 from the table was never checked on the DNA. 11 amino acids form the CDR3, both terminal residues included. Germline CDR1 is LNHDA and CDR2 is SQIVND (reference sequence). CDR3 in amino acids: CASSIRLATNT.

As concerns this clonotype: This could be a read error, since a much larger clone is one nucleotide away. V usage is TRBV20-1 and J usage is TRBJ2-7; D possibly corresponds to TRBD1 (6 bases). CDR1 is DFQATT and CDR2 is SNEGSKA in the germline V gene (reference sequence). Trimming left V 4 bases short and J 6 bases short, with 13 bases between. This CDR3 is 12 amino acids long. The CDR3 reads CSAIRTDCEQYF. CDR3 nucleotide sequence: TGCAGTGCTATAAGGACAGACTGCGAGCAGTACTTC.

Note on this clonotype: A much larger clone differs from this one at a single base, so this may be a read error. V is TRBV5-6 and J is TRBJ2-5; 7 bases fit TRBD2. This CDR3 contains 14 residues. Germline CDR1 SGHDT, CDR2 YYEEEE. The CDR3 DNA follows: TGTGCCAGCAGCCAAGATCCTAGCGGAGAGACCCAGTGCTTC. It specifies CASSQDPSGETQCF.

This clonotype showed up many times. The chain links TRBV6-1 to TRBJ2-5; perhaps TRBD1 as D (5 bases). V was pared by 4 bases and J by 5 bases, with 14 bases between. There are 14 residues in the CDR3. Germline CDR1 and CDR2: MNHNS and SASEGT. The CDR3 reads CASSGGRAGETQYF. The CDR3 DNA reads TGTGCCAGCAGTGGCGGCAGGGCAGGGGAGACCCAGTACTTC.